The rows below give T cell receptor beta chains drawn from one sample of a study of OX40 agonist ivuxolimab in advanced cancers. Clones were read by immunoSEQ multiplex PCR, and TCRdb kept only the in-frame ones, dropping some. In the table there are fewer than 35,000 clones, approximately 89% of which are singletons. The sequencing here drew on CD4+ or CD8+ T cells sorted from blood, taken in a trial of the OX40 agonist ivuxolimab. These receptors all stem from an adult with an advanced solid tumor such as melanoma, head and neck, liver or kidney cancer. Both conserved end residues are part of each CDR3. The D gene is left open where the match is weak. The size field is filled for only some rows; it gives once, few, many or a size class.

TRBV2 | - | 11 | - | CASSDGVARYF
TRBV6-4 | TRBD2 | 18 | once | CASSDSTSGSSSYNEQFF
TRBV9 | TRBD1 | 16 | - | CASSVEGTGGYNEQFF
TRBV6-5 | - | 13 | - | CASSYSKAGRWFF
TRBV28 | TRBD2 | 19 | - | CASSPLIGPRRLAGGEQYF
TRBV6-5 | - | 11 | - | CASRLIYEQYF
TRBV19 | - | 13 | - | CASSTLTRREQYF
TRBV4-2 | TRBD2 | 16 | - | CASSYATGGGNNEQFF
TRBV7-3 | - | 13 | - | CASSLNNQETQYF
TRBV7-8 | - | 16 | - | CASSLVRAIINTEAFF
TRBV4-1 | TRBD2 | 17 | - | CASSPMTSGGAKNIQYF
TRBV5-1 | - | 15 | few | CASSLASGLTGELFF
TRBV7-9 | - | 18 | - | CASSEDGLRSSYNSPLHF
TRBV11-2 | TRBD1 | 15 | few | CASSLWTGQQETQYF
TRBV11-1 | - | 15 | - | CASSLAGAGTGELFF
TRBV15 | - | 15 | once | CATSSRPSSTDTQYF
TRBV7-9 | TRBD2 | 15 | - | CASSQSPLAGDEQFF
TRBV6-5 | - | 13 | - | CASSSGSYNEQFF
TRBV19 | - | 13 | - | CASLRLMTGELFF
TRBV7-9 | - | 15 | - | CASSFGTSVGHEQYF
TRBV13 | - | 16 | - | CASSHQAGANTGELFF
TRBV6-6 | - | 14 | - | CASSYPARRQPQHF
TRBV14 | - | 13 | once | CASSGYSPETQYF
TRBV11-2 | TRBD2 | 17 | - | CASSSWTSGTNTGELFF
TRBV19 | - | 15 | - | CASSTRPVGGQPQHF
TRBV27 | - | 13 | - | CASSPRPNQPQHF
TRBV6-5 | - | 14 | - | CASSYSKYSYEQYF
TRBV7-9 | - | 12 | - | CASRATSYEQYF
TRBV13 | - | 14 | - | CASSGGPGANVLTF
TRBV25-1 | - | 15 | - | CAILGQVPKYTEAFF
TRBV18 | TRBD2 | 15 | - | CASSVAGGQYNEQFF
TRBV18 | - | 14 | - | CASSFEGGNTEAFF
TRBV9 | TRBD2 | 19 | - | CASSVKPSGGATNTGELFF
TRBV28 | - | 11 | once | CASSILAEAFF
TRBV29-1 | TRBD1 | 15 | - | CSAQQGASSGNTIYF
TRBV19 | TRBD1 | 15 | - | CASSMAQGADQPQHF
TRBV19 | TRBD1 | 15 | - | CASSTRQGSYNEQFF
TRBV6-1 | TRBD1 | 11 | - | CASDRANEQFF
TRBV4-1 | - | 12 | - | CASSQEGYEQYF
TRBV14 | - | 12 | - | CASSPSSGELFF
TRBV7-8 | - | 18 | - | CASSLAPAGNIAKNIQYF